This T cell receptor (beta chain) was captured by sequencing in a study of blood T cell repertoires in COVID-19. Study at large: Acute-phase and convalescent COVID-19 samples originated in the United States, Italy and Spain. The cDNA or gDNA used as material had been derived from T cells, B-cell-depleted T cells, or PBMCs.

Profiled with immunoSEQ multiplex PCR; TCRdb holds only in-frame clones, not every one. The table lists under 300,000 clones, 75% to 90% of them singletons. Losses at the gene ends were 8 bases for V and 6 bases for J; bases not matched to a gene: 6. The germline V gene has CDR1 MNHEY and CDR2 SVGAGI. This CDR3 has 13 amino acids. Participant ages covered about 18 to 89 years across around 25 US areas. Participants' own reports of clinical history determined their cohort assignment. The sample was PBMCs or T cells enriched from blood (not recorded which). The clonotype was recovered from a young woman who had recovered from COVID-19. V is TRBV6-5 and J is TRBJ1-2; 10 bases align to TRBD1. DNA for the CDR3: TGTGCCAGCGGCCGGGACAGGGGTAATGGCTACACCTTC. Translated, it gives CASGRDRGNGYTF.